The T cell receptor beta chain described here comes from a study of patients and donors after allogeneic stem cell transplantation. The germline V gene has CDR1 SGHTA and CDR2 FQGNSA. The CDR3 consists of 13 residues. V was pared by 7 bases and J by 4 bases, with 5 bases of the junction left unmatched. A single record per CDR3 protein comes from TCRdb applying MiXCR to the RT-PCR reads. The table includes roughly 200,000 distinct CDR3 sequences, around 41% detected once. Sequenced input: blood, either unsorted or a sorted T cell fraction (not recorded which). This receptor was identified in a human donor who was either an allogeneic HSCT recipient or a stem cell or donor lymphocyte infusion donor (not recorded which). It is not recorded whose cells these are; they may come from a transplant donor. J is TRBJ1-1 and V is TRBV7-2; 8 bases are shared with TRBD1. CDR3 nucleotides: TGTGCCAGCACTTTCACAGGGGGCACTGAAGCTTTCTTT. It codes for CASTFTGGTEAFF.